This is a list of T cell receptor beta chains from one sample in a study of lymphopenia after photon versus proton radiotherapy. Sequenced by immunoSEQ multiplex PCR; TCRdb stores in-frame clones only, minus some. The sample holds about 55,000 clones, roughly 83% seen once. Sequencing was performed on peripheral blood, taken from a patient treated with proton-based radiotherapy. The receptors were gathered from a man aged 55-75 years with pancreatic cancer. The CDR3 runs from the conserved cysteine through the conserved F or W. The D gene is left open where the match is weak. A clone size is listed for some rows: how often the clone was seen (once, few, many), or a class if it is expanded.

V gene: TRBV6-1
clone size: -
D gene: -
J gene: TRBJ2-7
CDR3 protein: CASRENVGQGSF
CDR3 DNA: -

V gene: TRBV23-1
clone size: -
D gene: -
J gene: TRBJ1-1
CDR3 protein: CASSPSPLQFAVNTEAFF
CDR3 DNA: TGCGCCAGCAGTCCCTCTCCCCTCCAATTTGCGGTGAACACTGAAGCTTTCTTT

V gene: TRBV7-2
clone size: -
D gene: TRBD2
J gene: TRBJ2-1
CDR3 protein: CASSLGGGTSGNNEQFF
CDR3 DNA: TGTGCCAGCAGCTTAGGCGGGGGGACTAGCGGTAACAATGAGCAGTTCTTC

V gene: TRBV18
clone size: once
D gene: TRBD1
J gene: TRBJ2-7
CDR3 protein: CASSPFGTGGPYEQYF
CDR3 DNA: TGTGCCAGCTCACCCTTTGGGACAGGGGGCCCCTACGAGCAGTACTTC

V gene: TRBV9
clone size: -
D gene: TRBD1
J gene: TRBJ2-6
CDR3 protein: CASSVRDRGSGANVLTF
CDR3 DNA: TGTGCCAGCAGCGTAAGAGACAGGGGCTCTGGGGCCAACGTCCTGACTTTC

V gene: TRBV4-1
clone size: once
D gene: -
J gene: TRBJ2-1
CDR3 protein: CASSHYGAAYLGEQFF
CDR3 DNA: TGCGCCAGCAGCCACTACGGCGCGGCTTACCTCGGTGAGCAGTTCTTC

V gene: TRBV9
clone size: -
D gene: TRBD2
J gene: TRBJ2-1
CDR3 protein: CASSPRTSTGEQFF
CDR3 DNA: TGTGCCAGCAGCCCCCGGACTAGCACGGGTGAGCAGTTCTTC

V gene: TRBV11-2
clone size: -
D gene: TRBD2
J gene: TRBJ2-3
CDR3 protein: CASSLSLAGFTDTQYF
CDR3 DNA: TGTGCCAGCAGCTTATCACTAGCGGGTTTCACAGATACGCAGTATTTT

V gene: TRBV6-5
clone size: -
D gene: -
J gene: TRBJ1-6
CDR3 protein: CASSYDHNSPLHF
CDR3 DNA: TGTGCCAGCAGTTATGACCATAATTCACCCCTCCACTTT

V gene: TRBV30
clone size: medium-sized
D gene: -
J gene: TRBJ1-2
CDR3 protein: CAWSYSAKGAGYTF
CDR3 DNA: TGTGCCTGGAGCTACTCCGCTAAAGGGGCGGGCTACACCTTC

V gene: TRBV4-2
clone size: once
D gene: TRBD2
J gene: TRBJ2-3
CDR3 protein: CASSPALAGRRKDTQYF
CDR3 DNA: TGTGCCAGCAGTCCAGCGCTAGCGGGACGCCGTAAGGATACGCAGTATTTT

V gene: TRBV11-3
clone size: -
D gene: -
J gene: TRBJ2-3
CDR3 protein: CASSLDPNTDTQYF
CDR3 DNA: TGTGCCAGCAGCTTAGATCCTAACACAGATACGCAGTATTTT

V gene: TRBV5-5
clone size: -
D gene: TRBD1
J gene: TRBJ1-5
CDR3 protein: CASSLTGEMRNQPQHF
CDR3 DNA: TGTGCCAGCAGCTTAACAGGGGAGATGCGGAATCAGCCCCAGCATTTT

V gene: TRBV12-5
clone size: once
D gene: TRBD1
J gene: TRBJ1-1
CDR3 protein: CASGSHRGRNTEAFF
CDR3 DNA: TGTGCTAGTGGTTCCCACAGGGGGCGGAACACTGAAGCTTTCTTT

V gene: TRBV11-2
clone size: -
D gene: TRBD2
J gene: TRBJ2-1
CDR3 protein: CASSLDTSGSYEQFF
CDR3 DNA: TGTGCCAGCAGCTTAGATACTAGCGGGAGCTATGAGCAGTTCTTC

V gene: TRBV28
clone size: -
D gene: TRBD1
J gene: TRBJ1-5
CDR3 protein: CASSGAQGANQPQHF
CDR3 DNA: TGTGCCAGCAGTGGCGCCCAGGGGGCAAATCAGCCCCAGCATTTT

V gene: TRBV19
clone size: -
D gene: -
J gene: TRBJ2-3
CDR3 protein: CASTQTTGRKDTQYF
CDR3 DNA: TGTGCCAGTACTCAGACGACAGGGAGGAAAGATACGCAGTATTTT

V gene: TRBV4-3
clone size: -
D gene: TRBD1
J gene: TRBJ2-7
CDR3 protein: CASSQGTGGGPYEQYF
CDR3 DNA: TGCGCCAGCAGCCAGGGGACAGGGGGAGGACCCTACGAGCAGTACTTC

V gene: TRBV27
clone size: -
D gene: TRBD2
J gene: TRBJ2-1
CDR3 protein: CASFTSGRGNEQFF
CDR3 DNA: TGTGCCAGCTTCACTAGCGGGAGAGGGAATGAGCAGTTCTTC

V gene: TRBV7-9
clone size: -
D gene: -
J gene: TRBJ2-1
CDR3 protein: CASSFGGVHNEQFF
CDR3 DNA: TGTGCCAGCAGCTTCGGAGGGGTCCACAATGAGCAGTTCTTC

V gene: TRBV7-3
clone size: -
D gene: -
J gene: TRBJ2-2
CDR3 protein: CASSLIPPGAGADTGELFF
CDR3 DNA: TGTGCCAGCAGCTTAATTCCCCCGGGGGCCGGCGCGGACACCGGGGAGCTGTTTTTT

V gene: TRBV6-1
clone size: -
D gene: TRBD1
J gene: TRBJ2-5
CDR3 protein: CASQIRDRQETQYF
CDR3 DNA: TGTGCCAGTCAGATCCGGGACAGACAAGAGACCCAGTACTTC

V gene: TRBV5-1
clone size: few
D gene: TRBD2
J gene: TRBJ2-5
CDR3 protein: CASSFASGIYRETQYF
CDR3 DNA: TGCGCCAGCAGCTTTGCAAGCGGGATCTACAGGGAGACCCAGTACTTC

V gene: TRBV27
clone size: -
D gene: -
J gene: TRBJ1-5
CDR3 protein: CASSAGEYGQPQHF
CDR3 DNA: TGTGCCAGCAGTGCAGGGGAGTACGGTCAGCCCCAGCATTTT

V gene: TRBV28
clone size: -
D gene: -
J gene: TRBJ1-6
CDR3 protein: CASSRGGQNSPLHF
CDR3 DNA: TGTGCCAGCAGCCGTGGGGGGCAGAATTCACCCCTCCACTTT

V gene: TRBV7-2
clone size: -
D gene: -
J gene: TRBJ2-1
CDR3 protein: CASTFRGGHNEQFF
CDR3 DNA: TGTGCCAGCACCTTTCGAGGGGGACACAATGAGCAGTTCTTC

V gene: TRBV27
clone size: -
D gene: TRBD2
J gene: TRBJ2-1
CDR3 protein: CASSTLLAGGYNEQFF
CDR3 DNA: TGTGCCAGCAGTACCCTGCTAGCGGGAGGGTACAATGAGCAGTTCTTC

V gene: TRBV19
clone size: -
D gene: -
J gene: TRBJ1-1
CDR3 protein: CASMGRGVKSTEAFF
CDR3 DNA: TGTGCCAGTATGGGGCGGGGGGTCAAGTCTACTGAAGCTTTCTTT

V gene: TRBV28
clone size: -
D gene: -
J gene: TRBJ1-2
CDR3 protein: CASSASTYGYTF
CDR3 DNA: TGTGCCAGCAGTGCAAGTACCTATGGCTACACCTTC

V gene: TRBV6-1
clone size: few
D gene: TRBD1
J gene: TRBJ1-1
CDR3 protein: CASSRDRRNTEAFF
CDR3 DNA: TGTGCCAGCAGCCGGGACAGGAGGAACACTGAAGCTTTCTTT

V gene: TRBV30
clone size: -
D gene: -
J gene: TRBJ2-2
CDR3 protein: CAWSSMTGELFF
CDR3 DNA: TGTGCCTGGAGTTCCATGACCGGGGAGCTGTTTTTT

V gene: TRBV18
clone size: -
D gene: TRBD1
J gene: TRBJ2-1
CDR3 protein: CASSPRGTGGLDEQFF
CDR3 DNA: TGTGCCAGCTCACCGAGGGGGACAGGGGGCCTTGATGAGCAGTTCTTC

V gene: TRBV7-2
clone size: -
D gene: -
J gene: TRBJ2-2
CDR3 protein: CASSLAGPPNTGELFF
CDR3 DNA: TGTGCCAGCAGCTTAGCGGGGCCACCGAACACCGGGGAGCTGTTTTTT

V gene: TRBV2
clone size: -
D gene: TRBD1
J gene: TRBJ1-1
CDR3 protein: CASSEALQGARTEAFF
CDR3 DNA: TGTGCCAGCAGTGAAGCGCTTCAGGGGGCGCGAACTGAAGCTTTCTTT

V gene: TRBV7-2
clone size: few
D gene: TRBD2
J gene: TRBJ2-5
CDR3 protein: CASSPGLGRHQETQYF
CDR3 DNA: TGTGCCAGCAGCCCAGGTCTCGGGAGGCACCAAGAGACCCAGTACTTC

V gene: TRBV19
clone size: -
D gene: -
J gene: TRBJ1-1
CDR3 protein: CASLPGTENTEAFF
CDR3 DNA: TGTGCCAGTCTCCCCGGGACGGAGAACACTGAAGCTTTCTTT

V gene: TRBV18
clone size: once
D gene: TRBD1
J gene: TRBJ2-5
CDR3 protein: CASSPGQQETQYF
CDR3 DNA: TGTGCCAGCTCACCGGGACAGCAAGAGACCCAGTACTTC

V gene: TRBV7-6
clone size: -
D gene: -
J gene: TRBJ2-7
CDR3 protein: CASSLEPDTYEQYF
CDR3 DNA: TGTGCCAGCAGCTTAGAGCCAGACACCTACGAGCAGTACTTC

V gene: TRBV29-1
clone size: -
D gene: -
J gene: TRBJ2-3
CDR3 protein: CSVERRAGTDTQYF
CDR3 DNA: TGCAGCGTTGAGCGGCGGGCGGGCACAGATACGCAGTATTTT

V gene: TRBV7-3
clone size: -
D gene: -
J gene: TRBJ2-5
CDR3 protein: CASSPSPGETQYF
CDR3 DNA: TGTGCCAGCAGCCCTTCCCCGGGGGAGACCCAGTACTTC

V gene: TRBV18
clone size: -
D gene: -
J gene: TRBJ2-7
CDR3 protein: CASSPLSSYEQYF
CDR3 DNA: TGTGCCAGCTCACCACTGTCTTCTTACGAGCAGTACTTC

V gene: TRBV20-1
clone size: -
D gene: -
J gene: TRBJ2-1
CDR3 protein: CSASSRSEQFF
CDR3 DNA: TGCAGTGCTAGTTCCAGAAGTGAGCAGTTCTTC

V gene: TRBV28
clone size: -
D gene: -
J gene: TRBJ2-2
CDR3 protein: CASSLRPGATGELFF
CDR3 DNA: TGTGCCAGCAGTTTGAGGCCAGGTGCCACCGGGGAGCTGTTTTTT

V gene: TRBV27
clone size: -
D gene: TRBD2
J gene: TRBJ2-1
CDR3 protein: CATPSSGRAYNEQFF
CDR3 DNA: TGTGCCACCCCAAGTAGCGGGAGGGCCTACAATGAGCAGTTCTTC

V gene: TRBV6-5
clone size: -
D gene: -
J gene: TRBJ2-5
CDR3 protein: CASRNYVSSKETQYF
CDR3 DNA: TGTGCCAGCAGGAACTACGTTTCTAGTAAAGAGACCCAGTACTTC

V gene: TRBV28
clone size: -
D gene: TRBD1
J gene: TRBJ1-3
CDR3 protein: CASSPGQGAQGNTIYF
CDR3 DNA: TGTGCCAGCAGTCCGGGACAGGGGGCGCAGGGAAACACCATATATTTT

V gene: TRBV18
clone size: -
D gene: TRBD2
J gene: TRBJ2-1
CDR3 protein: CASSRRTSGSIDEQFF
CDR3 DNA: TGTGCCAGCTCACGTAGGACTAGCGGGAGTATAGATGAGCAGTTCTTC

V gene: TRBV6-5
clone size: -
D gene: -
J gene: TRBJ2-1
CDR3 protein: CASSYSYSDRTNEQFF
CDR3 DNA: TGTGCCAGCAGTTACTCGTACTCGGACAGAACCAATGAGCAGTTCTTC

V gene: TRBV7-9
clone size: once
D gene: -
J gene: TRBJ2-1
CDR3 protein: CASMPGTSYNEQFF
CDR3 DNA: TGTGCCAGCATGCCCGGGACATCCTACAATGAGCAGTTCTTC

V gene: TRBV11-3
clone size: -
D gene: TRBD1
J gene: TRBJ1-4
CDR3 protein: CASSLYGQGGANEKLFF
CDR3 DNA: TGTGCCAGCAGCCTCTATGGACAGGGTGGAGCTAATGAAAAACTGTTTTTT